In this sample, the clone carrying this T cell receptor beta chain turned up many times. Its antigen is not identified. The source of the sample is a study of T cells in Graves' hyperthyroidism and ophthalmopathy. Amplification of TCR beta CDR3 regions used RNA as the template. The HTBI set primed first-round TCR CDR3 RT-PCR. From the multiplex PCR reads, TCRdb called clonotypes with MiXCR, one entry per CDR3 protein. Among some 690,000 distinct CDR3 sequences listed, 15% to 20% were seen once. Study results and limitations: The model's output predicted ophthalmopathy at a median of roughly 6 months prior to onset.

Between the trimmed V and J ends, which lost 2 bases and 5 bases, there was a span of 9 bases. The CDR3 length is 13 residues. Input material: blood. The rearrangement uses TRBV12-3 or TRBV12-4 and TRBJ2-5; weak D call: TRBD2 (6 bases). The sequence derives from a man aged 50 to 60 with Graves' hyperthyroidism. The CDR3: CASSLNAGETQYF. The CDR3 DNA sequence: TGTGCCAGCAGTTTAAACGCGGGGGAGACCCAGTACTTC.